Following are 27 T cell receptor beta chains from one sample sequenced in a study of T cell responses to AZD1222 COVID-19 vaccine. Profiling relied on immunoSEQ multiplex PCR, and the TCRdb table lists in-frame clones only, not all of them. This sample has roughly 150,000 clones; about nine tenths occur once, and the top ten carry about 6.5%. The material was peripheral blood, obtained 28 days after the second AZD1222 dose. The receptor source for this set is an adult who received the AZD1222 COVID-19 vaccine.

The J gene is TRBJ1-4, the V gene TRBV15; 9 bases align to TRBD1. From germline, CDR1 is LNHNV and CDR2 YYDKDF (reference sequence). The CDR3 spans 16 residues. V gave up 0 bases and J gave up 8 bases; unmatched junction bases: 7. Here the CDR3 DNA reads TGTGCCACCAGCAGAGATTTGGGGACAGGGTACGAAAAACTGTTTTTT. Protein sequence: CATSRDLGTGYEKLFF. The full variable domain, with the rest looked up from reference TRBV15 and TRBJ1-4, is DAMVIQNPRYQVTQFGKPVTLSCSQTLNHNVMYWYQQKSSQAPKLLFHYYDKDFNNEADTPDNFQSRRPNTSFCFLDIRSPGLGDTAMYLCATSRDLGTGYEKLFFGSGTQLSVL.

This chain uses TRBV28 with TRBJ1-6; D gene unclear. V lost 5 bases to trimming and J lost 7 bases, with 12 bases between them. There are 14 residues in the CDR3. Germline CDR1 is MDHEN and CDR2 is SYDVKM. CDR3 nucleotide sequence: TGTGCCAGCAGTCCAGGAACTACGAATTCACCCCTCCACTTT. This codes for CASSPGTTNSPLHF.

The chain uses TRBV7-2 and TRBJ1-3; D call uncertain. CDR1 and CDR2 from the germline V gene are SGHTA and FQGNSA. V lost 5 bases and J lost 9, with 20 bases in between. There are 15 residues in the CDR3. The DNA of the CDR3 is TGTGCCAGCAGCCTTACACCGGGCCCCGAGAGCACCATATATTTT. The encoded protein is CASSLTPGPESTIYF. The whole variable domain, remainder taken from reference TRBV7-2 and TRBJ1-3, is GAGVSQSPSNKVTEKGKDVELRCDPISGHTALYWYRQSLGQGLEFLIYFQGNSAPDKSGLPSDRFSAERTGGSVSTLTIQRTQQEDSAVYLCASSLTPGPESTIYFGEGSWLTVV.

J is TRBJ2-7 and V is TRBV11-1; no reliable D call. Germline CDR1 reads SGHAT; CDR2 reads FQDESV (reference sequence). Trimming took off 2 bases at V and 2 bases at J, with 7 bases between the two ends. The CDR3 has 13 residues. The CDR3 protein is CASSLPGTYEQYF. The CDR3 DNA sequence: TGTGCCAGCAGCTTACCAGGAACCTACGAGCAGTACTTC.

The chain carries TRBV28 and TRBJ2-6; TRBD1 matches at 10 bases. V shed 5 bases, J shed 1 base, and the junction held 5 bases outside the gene matches. Germline V gives CDR1 MDHEN, CDR2 SYDVKM. The CDR3 has 17 residues. CDR3 in amino acids: CASSRRTGGSGANVLTF. The CDR3 region has the DNA TGTGCCAGCAGTAGAAGGACAGGGGGATCTGGGGCCAACGTCCTGACTTTC.

This rearrangement joins TRBV5-1 to TRBJ1-1, with 9 positions matching TRBD1. V lost 3 bases, J lost 4 bases, and 7 bases stayed unmatched. CDR1 SGHRS and CDR2 YFSETQ come from the germline V gene. CDR3 length: 15 residues. The CDR3 sequence is CASSSGTGLGTEAFF. The CDR3 nucleotides are TGCGCCAGCAGCTCCGGGACAGGGTTGGGCACTGAAGCTTTCTTT. The whole variable domain, filled in from reference TRBV5-1 and TRBJ1-1, reads KAGVTQTPRYLIKTRGQQVTLSCSPISGHRSVSWYQQTPGQGLQFLFEYFSETQRNKGNFPGRFSGRQFSNSRSEMNVSTLELGDSALYLCASSSGTGLGTEAFFGQGTRLTVV.

CDR3 bases: TGTGCCAGCAGCCCTAACACCAATGAGCAGTTCTTC. Translation: CASSPNTNEQFF. The rearrangement uses TRBV12-3 or TRBV12-4 and TRBJ2-1; D remains ambiguous. The length of the CDR3 is 12 residues. V was pared by 6 bases and J by 6 bases, with 9 bases between.

The chain combines TRBV30 with TRBJ1-4; 8 bases line up with TRBD1. Trimming at V came to 3 bases and at J to 7 bases, leaving 1 base not matched to a gene. The length of the CDR3 is 12 residues. Germline assignment: CDR1 GTSNPN and CDR2 SVGIG (reference sequence). The CDR3, as DNA: TGTGCCTGGAGACAGGGGGTTGAAAAACTGTTTTTT. It is translated as CAWRQGVEKLFF.

This sequence joins TRBV6-5 and TRBJ2-7; D gene unclear. The V end lost 6 bases, the J end lost 2 bases, and 14 bases lay between the germline ends. The germline gives CDR1 MNHEY, CDR2 SVGAGI. This CDR3 is 14 amino acids long. The CDR3 is CASRPPGGAYEQYF. CDR3 in DNA: TGTGCCAGCAGACCCCCCGGCGGCGCCTACGAGCAGTACTTC.

The rearrangement links TRBV4-1 to TRBJ1-3; D is undetermined. Trimming removed 0 bases from V and 4 bases from J, with 7 bases in between. The germline CDR1 and CDR2 sequences are MGHRA and YSYEKL. CDR3 size: 14 residues. The CDR3 DNA is TGCGCCAGCAGCCAAGAACCACAGGGAAACACCATATATTTT. The encoded protein is CASSQEPQGNTIYF.

The rearrangement joins TRBV5-1 to TRBJ1-4, with no clear D. The CDR3 is 15 residues long. V lost 4 bases to trimming and J lost 0 bases, with 10 bases between them. Germline values: CDR1 SGHRS, CDR2 YFSETQ. CDR3 in amino acids: CASSNTDPTNEKLFF. The DNA of the CDR3 is TGCGCCAGCAGCAATACGGACCCAACTAATGAAAAACTGTTTTTT. The full variable domain, with the rest looked up from reference TRBV5-1 and TRBJ1-4, is KAGVTQTPRYLIKTRGQQVTLSCSPISGHRSVSWYQQTPGQGLQFLFEYFSETQRNKGNFPGRFSGRQFSNSRSEMNVSTLELGDSALYLCASSNTDPTNEKLFFGSGTQLSVL.

The rearrangement joins TRBV6-1 to TRBJ1-5, with TRBD1 matching 7 bases. V lost 3 bases to trimming and J lost 3 bases; unmatched junction nucleotides: 5. Germline CDR1 MNHNS, CDR2 SASEGT. CDR3 length: 15 amino acids. The CDR3 coding sequence is TGTGCCAGCAGTGAGACAGGGCAAGCCAATCAGCCCCAGCATTTT. It encodes CASSETGQANQPQHF.

The rearrangement uses TRBV5-1 and TRBJ1-6, with a possible D match to TRBD1 (6 bases). The CDR3 has 16 amino acids. Looked up from germline, CDR1 is SGHRS and CDR2 is YFSETQ. V was cut by 0 bases and J by 6 bases, with 13 bases left in between. The CDR3 DNA reads as TGCGCCAGCAGCTTGGGGAGCAGGGGACCTAATTCACCCCTCCACTTT. Encoded protein: CASSLGSRGPNSPLHF.

This clone was counted a single time. The chain couples TRBV30 to TRBJ2-7; TRBD1 matches 7 bases. CDR1 GTSNPN and CDR2 SVGIG come from the germline V gene (reference sequence). V shed 1 base and J 4 bases; nucleotides not matched to a gene: 10. The CDR3 totals 15 residues. CDR3: CAWSAPGQTPYEQYF. DNA for the CDR3: TGTGCCTGGAGTGCCCCGGGACAGACCCCATACGAGCAGTACTTC.

The chain is built from TRBV7-9 and TRBJ1-1; D call uncertain. This CDR3 is built from 13 residues. Trimming removed 11 bases at V and 1 base at J, with 14 bases between. Germline-derived CDR1 and CDR2 are SEHNR and FQNEAQ (reference sequence). This chain's CDR3 is CAGTRRENTEAFF. Here the CDR3 DNA reads TGTGCCGGAACGCGACGGGAGAACACTGAAGCTTTCTTT.

The genes are TRBV28 and TRBJ2-5; TRBD2 matches at 10 bases. The V gene's germline CDR1 is MDHEN and CDR2 SYDVKM. With V trimmed by 7 bases and J by 2 bases, 7 bases remained unmatched. The CDR3 runs to 15 residues. The CDR3 loop is CASNLRTSGQETQYF. The CDR3, as DNA: TGTGCCAGCAACCTACGGACTAGCGGACAAGAGACCCAGTACTTC.

Notes on this clone: The junction does not match germline at one end; this may be a read error. V is TRBV10-1 and J is TRBJ2-7; D is ambiguous. The CDR3 extends over 12 amino acids. In germline, CDR1 is WNHNN, CDR2 SYGVQD (reference sequence). CDR3 region: CASSTGSARPHF. CDR3 nucleotide sequence: TGCGCCAGCAGTACTGGCAGTGCCCGTCCGCACTTC.

The table lists this clone with a count of one. This chain uses TRBV7-2 with TRBJ1-2, with D possibly TRBD1 on 5 matching bases. CDR1 and CDR2 from the germline V gene are SGHTA and FQGNSA. Trimming took off 6 bases at V and 6 bases at J, with 14 bases between the two ends. The CDR3 contains 13 residues. The CDR3 DNA sequence: TGTGCCAGCAGATGGGACGTCTCTGATGGCTACACCTTC. Translated: CASRWDVSDGYTF.

The V and J genes are TRBV6-2 or TRBV6-3 and TRBJ2-5, with no clear D. The CDR3 runs 13 residues. The V end was cut by 6 bases, the J end by 3 bases, with 11 bases between. CDR1 is MNHEY, CDR2 SVGEGT, per germline. In nucleotides, the CDR3 is TGTGCCAGCAGCCGGACGGCCAAAGAGACCCAGTACTTC. It codes for CASSRTAKETQYF.

V gene TRBV7-8 combines with J gene TRBJ2-1; 7 nucleotides agree with TRBD2. The V gene end was trimmed by 1 base and the J gene end by 6 bases; junction bases not matched to a gene: 9. This CDR3 spans 16 amino acids. Germline V gene lookup returns CDR1 SGHVS and CDR2 FQNEAQ. DNA for the CDR3: TGTGCCAGCAGCTTAGGGGGCGGGAGAGGTCGCAATGAGCAGTTCTTC. Amino acid sequence: CASSLGGGRGRNEQFF.

The J gene is TRBJ2-7, the V gene TRBV5-1, with 7 bases lining up with TRBD1. Germline values: CDR1 SGHRS, CDR2 YFSETQ. The J segment lost 4 bases and the V segment lost 8 bases, leaving 6 bases of the junction unmatched. The CDR3 contains 12 residues. For the CDR3, the DNA is TGCGCCAGTTCGACAGGGTCGTACGAGCAGTACTTC. Protein: CASSTGSYEQYF. Variable domain in full (rest from reference TRBV5-1 and TRBJ2-7): KAGVTQTPRYLIKTRGQQVTLSCSPISGHRSVSWYQQTPGQGLQFLFEYFSETQRNKGNFPGRFSGRQFSNSRSEMNVSTLELGDSALYLCASSTGSYEQYFGPGTRLTVT.

The chain employs TRBV10-3 and TRBJ2-3, with unresolved D. V lost 3 bases and J lost 0, with 13 bases in between. The CDR3 totals 16 residues. CDR1 is ENHRY and CDR2 is SYGVKD in the germline V gene. The CDR3 spells CAISEGVTASTDTQYF. DNA for the CDR3: TGTGCCATCAGTGAAGGAGTTACGGCTAGCACAGATACGCAGTATTTT.

The table lists this clone with a count of one. This chain joins TRBV4-2 and TRBJ2-1; possibly TRBD2 for D (6 bases). Trimming shortened V by 0 bases and J by 4 bases, and 19 bases separated the two germline ends. This CDR3 has 18 amino acids. Germline assignment: CDR1 LGHNA and CDR2 YNFKEQ. CDR3 nucleotide sequence: TGTGCCAGCAGCCAAGAGATACCCCGCTGGCGGGAATACAATGAGCAGTTCTTC. Its translation: CASSQEIPRWREYNEQFF.

In its sample, this clone was seen a few times. This chain joins TRBV6-5 and TRBJ1-2; the D gene is possibly TRBD1 (6 bases). CDR1 and CDR2 from the germline V gene are MNHEY and SVGAGI. The CDR3 sequence is 14 residues long. V was pared by 6 bases and J by 4 bases, with 15 bases between. The CDR3: CASRPRDTLYGYTF. CDR3 nucleotide sequence: TGTGCCAGCAGACCAAGGGACACCCTCTATGGCTACACCTTC.

This clone occurred once. The chain is built from TRBV12-5 and TRBJ1-2, with 7 bases lining up with TRBD1. V shed 1 base and J 4 bases; nucleotides not matched to a gene: 3. This CDR3 is 14 amino acids long. The germline CDR1 and CDR2 sequences are LGHNT and FRNRAP. The CDR3 DNA sequence: TGTGCTAGTGGTTTGGGGGGACAGAGCTATGGCTACACCTTC. Its protein is CASGLGGQSYGYTF.

As DNA, the CDR3 is TGTGCCAGCAGATCCCCAGGGGGCGCAAATGAAGCTTTCTTT. Translated, it gives CASRSPGGANEAFF. The chain uses TRBV28 and TRBJ1-1; 8 bases agree with TRBD1. Germline V gene sequence: CDR1 MDHEN, CDR2 SYDVKM. This CDR3 comprises 14 residues. Trimming at V came to 6 bases and at J to 7 bases, leaving 10 bases not matched to a gene.

V usage is TRBV7-6 and J usage is TRBJ1-5; maybe TRBD1 (5 bases). CDR3 length: 15 amino acids. Germline V lookup: CDR1 SGHVS, CDR2 FNYEAQ. V gave up 5 bases and J gave up 4 bases, with 15 bases separating them. For the CDR3, the DNA is TGTGCCAGCAGCCTCCAATCGGGGCCTAATCAGCCCCAGCATTTT. It specifies CASSLQSGPNQPQHF. Combining the CDR3 with reference TRBV7-6 and TRBJ1-5 gives the whole variable domain GAGVSQSPRYKVTKRGQDVALRCDPISGHVSLYWYRQALGQGPEFLTYFNYEAQQDKSGLPNDRFSAERPEGSISTLTIQRTEQRDSAMYRCASSLQSGPNQPQHFGDGTRLSIL.